Sequencing of this T cell receptor (beta chain) was carried out in a study of blood T cell repertoires in COVID-19 (dated by TCRdb to 2018 to 2021). Regarding the complete study: Collaborator samples came from the United States, Italy and Spain and covered acute and convalescent phases of COVID-19. The prospective study material was composed of cDNA or gDNA derived from T cells, B-cell-depleted T cells, or PBMCs. The dataset comprised deeply sampled blood TCRbeta repertoires from subjects exposed to, actively infected with, or recovered from COVID-19. The repertoires were released in a freely available public database intended as a resource for research on the immune response to SARS-CoV-2. The samples were drawn from two sources: the first 160 participants of the ongoing ImmuneRACE study, and 1,254 subjects contributed by 6 global collaborators. The sample metadata nearly always contained a de-identified subject ID, COVID-19 status, age in years and sex. HLA class I and class II types, where available, came from metadata supplied by the sample provider rather than from assay-based typing. Broader findings and caveats from the paper: The quantity of clinical and demographic metadata differed by source and by participant and was supplied without curation.

About this clone: There is no known antigen for this receptor. There are no base qualities to consult, and no much larger clone falls within one base.

The CDR3 runs 13 residues from the cysteine to the phenylalanine. The DNA shown is the 39-base CDR3, in frame from base 1. CDR1 and CDR2 are read off the germline V gene as KGHSH and LQKENI. V was cut back by 3 bases and J by 7 bases, leaving a gap of 10 bases between them. TCRbeta CDR3 regions were amplified from genomic DNA using the immunoSEQ Assay, a bias-controlled multiplex PCR. The authors' pipeline ran thus. Nucleated cell counts per sample were estimated from amplification of reference gene primers within the assay. To quantify the absolute abundance of each unique TCRbeta CDR3 rearrangement, sequence reads were collapsed and filtered. Productive Simpson clonality was computed per sample as the square root of Simpson's diversity index over productive rearrangements. The source is immuneACCESS, and TCRdb retained only in-frame sequences with V and J called. Part of the clones is not carried over; for the studies checked, unresolved V genes explain less than half of this, and the remainder is unexplained. From that table come the V and J calls and clone size; the DNA was used to work out D and trimming. Across this sample there are approximately 260,000 clones, with over 80% seen only once. The ten biggest clones cover approximately 2% of the sample.

Participants in the prospective study were enrolled through a virtual design, were aged roughly 18 to 100 years, and lived in roughly 24 United States geographic areas. Cohort assignment in the prospective study relied on participant-reported clinical history from a screening survey and a study questionnaire. Recovered participants in ImmuneRACE Cohort 3 were defined as having two consecutive negative NP/OP PCR tests, clearance from a healthcare professional, or resolution of symptoms. In the prospective study, mobile phlebotomists collected whole blood, serum and a nasopharyngeal or oropharyngeal swab from each participant. Over a roughly 2-month period, participants in the prospective study had the option of providing additional blood draws and questionnaires. Before DNA extraction, blood samples from the prospective study were shipped at room temperature or frozen.

The TCR sequence derives from a woman aged 18 to 35 who had recovered from COVID-19. The sample taken for sequencing was PBMCs or T cells enriched from blood (not recorded which). The receptor chain draws on TRBV18 and TRBJ1-5; D gene: possibly TRBD1, on 6 matching bases. The CDR3 region: CASSPGADQPQHF. The DNA reads TGTGCCAGCTCACCGGGGGCAGACCAGCCCCAGCATTTT.